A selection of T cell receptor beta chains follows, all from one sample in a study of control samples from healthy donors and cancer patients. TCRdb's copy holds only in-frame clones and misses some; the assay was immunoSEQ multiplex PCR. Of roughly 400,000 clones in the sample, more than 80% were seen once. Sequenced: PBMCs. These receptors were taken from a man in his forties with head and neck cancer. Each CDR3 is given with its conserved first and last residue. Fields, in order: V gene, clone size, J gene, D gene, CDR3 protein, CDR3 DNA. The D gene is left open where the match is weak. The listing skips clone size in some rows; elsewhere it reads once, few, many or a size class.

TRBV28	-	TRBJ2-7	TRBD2	CASSLSRGELYEQYF	TGTGCCAGCAGTTTATCCCGGGGGGAGCTATACGAGCAGTACTTC
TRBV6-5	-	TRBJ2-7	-	CASRRENYEQYF	TGTGCCAGCAGACGGGAGAACTACGAGCAGTACTTC
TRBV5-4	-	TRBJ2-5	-	CASSLPPGMGETQYF	TGTGCCAGCAGCTTACCCCCCGGGATGGGAGAGACCCAGTACTTC
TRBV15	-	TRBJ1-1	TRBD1	CATSRVDRGLLGTEAFF	TGTGCCACCAGCAGAGTAGACAGGGGGCTTTTAGGCACTGAAGCTTTCTTT
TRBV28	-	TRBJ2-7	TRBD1	CASSLGGSGTVLHEQYF	TGTGCCAGCAGTTTAGGAGGTTCCGGGACAGTGCTCCACGAGCAGTACTTC
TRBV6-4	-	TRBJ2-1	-	CASSDSKTASTYNEQFF	TGTGCCAGCAGTGACTCGAAGACAGCTAGTACCTACAATGAGCAGTTCTTC
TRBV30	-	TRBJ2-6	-	CAWSGTQGSAGANVLTF	TGTGCCTGGAGTGGCACCCAGGGTTCAGCGGGGGCCAACGTCCTGACTTTC
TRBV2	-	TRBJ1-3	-	CASSGQGNTIYF	TGTGCCAGCAGTGGACAGGGAAACACCATATATTTT
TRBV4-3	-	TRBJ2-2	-	CASSQEGLVTGELFF	TGCGCCAGCAGCCAAGAGGGGCTGGTGACCGGGGAGCTGTTTTTT
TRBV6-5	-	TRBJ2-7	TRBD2	CASSRAGGHREQYF	TGTGCCAGCAGTAGAGCGGGGGGGCATCGCGAGCAGTACTTC
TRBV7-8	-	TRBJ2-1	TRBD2	CASSSPRAGVENEQFF	TGTGCCAGCAGCTCCCCCAGGGCGGGAGTAGAGAATGAGCAGTTCTTC
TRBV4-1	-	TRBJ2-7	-	CASSHGQPYEQYF	TGCGCCAGCAGCCACGGACAGCCCTACGAGCAGTACTTC
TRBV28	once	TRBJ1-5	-	CASSLNGWSQPQHF	TGTGCCAGCAGTTTAAATGGGTGGAGTCAGCCCCAGCATTTT
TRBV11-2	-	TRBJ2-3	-	CASSDGTYTDTQYF	TGTGCCAGCAGCGACGGGACTTACACAGATACGCAGTATTTT
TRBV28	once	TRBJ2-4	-	CASRSGAKNIQYF	TGTGCCAGCAGAAGTGGAGCCAAAAACATTCAGTACTTC
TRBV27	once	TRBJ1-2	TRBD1	CASRTTGTGLWRGYTF	TGTGCCAGCAGAACGACCGGGACAGGGCTTTGGCGAGGCTACACCTTC
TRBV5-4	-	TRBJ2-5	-	CASSRDGEETQYF	TGTGCCAGCAGCCGGGACGGGGAAGAGACCCAGTACTTC
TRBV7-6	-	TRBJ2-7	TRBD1	CASSLTSGTALLEQYF	TGTGCCAGCAGCTTAACTTCCGGGACAGCTCTACTCGAGCAGTACTTC